Listed here is a single TCR beta chain. Antigen specificity is unknown. This sample is part of a study of cytomegalovirus exposure and HLA in healthy donors. Germline CDR1 reads MNHEY; CDR2 reads SVGAGI. Trimming left V 2 bases short and J 1 base short, with 9 bases between. The CDR3 extends over 15 amino acids. Study conclusions and caveats: Most of the TCR beta V segments (in an earlier analysis) were productive either about 90% or about 30% of the time. Per published reports, the classifier diagnosed cytomegalovirus status with high specificity and sensitivity.

PCR primers comprised 60 Vbeta and 13 Jbeta primers. Only in-frame clones appear in the TCRdb table, and some are missing; sequencing was by immunoSEQ multiplex PCR. The sample shows tens of thousands of clones, approximately 67% of them seen only once. This receptor was taken from a middle-aged man in good health and CMV-seropositive. The chain has TRBV6-5 and TRBJ1-5; the D gene is possibly TRBD1 (5 bases). The sample consisted of PBMCs. CDR3 protein: CASSYGGGSNQPQHF. The CDR3 DNA is TGTGCCAGCAGTTACGGGGGGGGAAGCAATCAGCCCCAGCATTTT.